A single TCR beta chain is shown here with its context. Its specificity is unknown. A second PCR of roughly 6 to 12 cycles used a sample-barcoded 5' primer and a J-beta primer mix. Tagging of each cDNA molecule was performed by a template-switch adaptor with 12 random nucleotides. Using its own MiXCR run on the 5' RACE reads, TCRdb lists one record per CDR3 protein. This table has some 1.5 million distinct CDR3 sequences, roughly 43% appearing once. The data originate from a study of blood T cells in healthy people across ages. General study findings and limits: Without sorted subsets, naive and antigen-experienced compartments could not be conclusively compared.

The authors isolated at least 6.5 million PBMCs per sample. The CDR3 covers 14 residues. V was cut by 7 bases and J by 3 bases, with 15 bases left in between. Germline CDR1 reads MDHEN; CDR2 reads SYDVKM. The source is a woman aged 18-29 years in good health. The sample comprised blood. The chain is built from TRBV28 and TRBJ1-1; D not resolved. This CDR3 reads CASTPGSLYTEAFF. The CDR3 DNA is TGTGCCAGCACCCCTGGGTCCCTGTACACTGAAGCTTTCTTT.